The 22 T cell receptor beta chains reported below all come from one sample, sequenced in a study of monozygotic twins with cystic fibrosis. Clones were sequenced by immunoSEQ multiplex PCR, and TCRdb holds only the in-frame ones, with some missing. This table holds tens of thousands of clones, approximately 96% found once. The sample taken for sequencing was blood. The receptors shown here come from a girl between 2 and 10 years old with cystic fibrosis.

J is TRBJ2-2 and V is TRBV5-4; possibly TRBD1 for D (6 bases). The CDR3 totals 17 residues. Germline CDR1 and CDR2: SGHNT and YYREEE (reference sequence). The V and J ends lost 4 bases and 7 bases respectively, with 23 bases between them. The DNA for the CDR3 is TGTGCCAGCAGCCTGTCCAGGGGTAACCCTTACGGCGGGGAGCTGTTTTTT. The encoded protein is CASSLSRGNPYGGELFF.

V and J are TRBV15 and TRBJ2-1; possibly TRBD2 for D (6 bases). Per the germline V gene, CDR1 is LNHNV and CDR2 is YYDKDF (reference sequence). V was cut by 7 bases and J by 6 bases, with 19 bases left in between. The CDR3 sequence is 15 residues long. In nucleotides, the CDR3 is TGTGCCACCACCCGCCCGGAGGTGGGGGGCAATGAGCAGTTCTTC. This translates into CATTRPEVGGNEQFF.

The chain has TRBV7-9 and TRBJ2-1; D is unresolved. Looked up from germline, CDR1 is SEHNR and CDR2 is FQNEAQ (reference sequence). This CDR3 contains 13 residues. Deletions cut 0 bases from V and 7 bases from J, with 7 bases between. This chain's CDR3 is CASSLAPPNEQFF. The CDR3 DNA reads TGTGCCAGCAGCTTAGCCCCACCTAATGAGCAGTTCTTC.

The chain recombines TRBV7-2 with TRBJ2-3; D may be TRBD1 (6 bases). The CDR3 has 15 residues. Deletions cut 5 bases from V and 3 bases from J, with 15 bases between. In germline, CDR1 is SGHTA, CDR2 FQGNSA. This CDR3 is CASSPEQGWTDTQYF. CDR3 coding DNA: TGTGCCAGCAGCCCCGAACAGGGATGGACAGATACGCAGTATTTT.

This clone was observed a single time. CDR3 region: CASSLGGGEQYF. As DNA, the CDR3 is TGTGCCAGCAGCTTAGGAGGGGGCGAGCAGTACTTC. This sequence joins TRBV7-9 and TRBJ2-7; weak D call: TRBD1 (6 bases). There are 12 residues in the CDR3. The ends were cut back, 1 base at V and 6 bases at J, with 7 bases in the middle. Per the germline V gene, CDR1 is SEHNR and CDR2 is FQNEAQ (reference sequence).

The V call is TRBV6-5, the J call TRBJ1-3; D is ambiguous. The CDR3 runs to 16 residues. V lost 0 bases, J lost 1 base, and 10 bases lay in between. In germline, CDR1 is MNHEY, CDR2 SVGAGI. CDR3: CASSYSNMGSGNTIYF. The CDR3 DNA sequence: TGTGCCAGCAGTTACTCTAACATGGGGTCTGGAAACACCATATATTTT.

This chain connects TRBV5-4 to TRBJ2-1; 14 nucleotides agree with TRBD2. The germline V gene has CDR1 SGHNT and CDR2 YYREEE (reference sequence). V trimming: 4 bases; J trimming: 8 bases; junction bases outside the gene matches: 8. This CDR3 has 16 amino acids. This chain's CDR3 is CASSHRLAGGVDEQFF. CDR3 DNA: TGTGCCAGCAGCCATCGACTAGCGGGAGGGGTCGATGAGCAGTTCTTC. Using reference TRBV5-4 and TRBJ2-1 for the parts outside the CDR3, the full variable domain is ETGVTQSPTHLIKTRGQQVTLRCSSQSGHNTVSWYQQALGQGPQFIFQYYREEENGRGNFPPRFSGLQFPNYSSELNVNALELDDSALYLCASSHRLAGGVDEQFFGPGTRLTVL.

The gene calls are TRBV30 and TRBJ1-4, with D perhaps TRBD1 (5 bases). V was clipped by 1 base and J by 8 bases, with 23 bases between them. The germline CDR1 and CDR2 sequences are GTSNPN and SVGIG (reference sequence). This CDR3 is 17 amino acids long. The CDR3 loop reads CAWSARSAPGYREKLFF. The CDR3 DNA reads as TGTGCCTGGAGTGCCCGCTCCGCCCCGGGCTACAGGGAAAAACTGTTTTTT.

The chain uses TRBV27 and TRBJ2-7; TRBD2 might be the D (6 bases). Trimming removed 4 bases at V and 6 bases at J, with 7 bases between. Germline V lookup: CDR1 MNHEY, CDR2 SMNVEV (reference sequence). This CDR3 has 11 residues. The CDR3 region is CASSSGGEQYF. The CDR3 nucleotides read TGTGCCAGCAGTTCCGGGGGCGAGCAGTACTTC.

V and J are TRBV6-1 and TRBJ2-6; D possibly corresponds to TRBD2 (5 bases). Trimming stripped 3 bases from V and 0 bases from J, with 6 bases between. This CDR3 is 15 amino acids long. CDR1 is MNHNS, CDR2 SASEGT, per germline. CDR3 bases: TGTGCCAGCAGTGAGGCGGGCTCTGGGGCCAACGTCCTGACTTTC. The encoded protein is CASSEAGSGANVLTF.

The chain has TRBV4-1 and TRBJ1-4; D not certain. With 3 bases removed from V and 1 base from J, the gap between germline ends came to 27 bases. CDR1 is MGHRA, CDR2 YSYEKL, per germline. CDR3 length: 21 residues. The CDR3 coding sequence is TGCGCCAGCAGCCACATCCCCCAGTTTCTACTGGAGGGAGGAACTAATGAAAAACTGTTTTTT. Encoded protein: CASSHIPQFLLEGGTNEKLFF.

This clone is a singleton in its sample. This chain joins TRBV7-2 and TRBJ2-6; possibly TRBD1 or TRBD2 for D (6 bases each). Germline-derived CDR1 and CDR2 are SGHTA and FQGNSA. The ends were cut back, 5 bases at V and 4 bases at J, with 15 bases in the middle. CDR3 length: 16 amino acids. CDR3 DNA sequence: TGTGCCAGCAGCCCATGGGGGGCGGGAGGGGCCAACGTCCTGACTTTC. Its protein product is CASSPWGAGGANVLTF.

The chain is built from TRBV6-1 and TRBJ2-5; TRBD1 might be the D (6 bases). The CDR3 sequence is 14 residues long. CDR1 MNHNS and CDR2 SASEGT come from the germline V gene. V shed 1 base and J shed 5 bases, with 11 bases lying between them. In DNA, the CDR3 is TGTGCCAGCAGTGAAGACAGGGTGGTGGAGACCCAGTACTTC. It translates to CASSEDRVVETQYF.

This clone appeared a single time. This chain joins TRBV2 and TRBJ2-7; D is possibly TRBD2 (5 bases). Germline CDR1 is SNHLY and CDR2 is FYNNEI. V gave up 7 bases and J gave up 6 bases, with 10 bases separating them. This CDR3 comprises 11 residues. The DNA of the CDR3 is TGTGCCAGCATGAGAGGGTTCGAGCAGTACTTC. It codes for CASMRGFEQYF.

The chain joins TRBV15 to TRBJ2-7; 10 nucleotides match TRBD2. Losses at the gene ends were 5 bases for V and 7 bases for J; bases not matched to a gene: 8. The CDR3 is 14 amino acids. Germline CDR1 is LNHNV and CDR2 is YYDKDF (reference sequence). Here the CDR3 reads CATSDLAGVWEQYF. The CDR3 DNA is TGTGCCACCAGCGATCTAGCGGGAGTGTGGGAGCAGTACTTC.

The chain carries TRBV6-1 and TRBJ1-1; 10 positions match TRBD1. The CDR3 contains 13 residues. With 4 bases clipped from V and 5 bases from J, the junction kept 1 base outside the gene matches. The germline V gene has CDR1 MNHNS and CDR2 SASEGT. In nucleotides, the CDR3 is TGTGCCAGCAGTGCGGGACAGGGGACTGAAGCTTTCTTT. This gives the protein CASSAGQGTEAFF.

This clone has a single count. The CDR3 bases are TGTGCCAGCAGTGAAGCGCAGAACCCACTGGATACGCAGTATTTT. This sequence encodes CASSEAQNPLDTQYF. V and J are TRBV6-1 and TRBJ2-3; D call uncertain. V was cut by 0 bases and J by 6 bases, with 13 bases left in between. The V gene's germline CDR1 is MNHNS and CDR2 SASEGT. The CDR3 length is 15 residues.

The rearrangement links TRBV19 to TRBJ2-1; D is unclear. V was pared by 3 bases and J by 8 bases, with 5 bases between. Germline V gene lookup returns CDR1 LNHDA and CDR2 SQIVND (reference sequence). CDR3 length: 11 residues. This chain's CDR3 is CASSIFHEQFF. The CDR3 region has the DNA TGTGCCAGTAGTATCTTCCATGAGCAGTTCTTC.

This chain uses TRBV27 with TRBJ1-2; 9 bases match TRBD1. The CDR3 loop spans 17 amino acids. CDR1 and CDR2 (germline): MNHEY, SMNVEV (reference sequence). V was pared by 5 bases and J by 7 bases, with 17 bases of the junction left unmatched. CDR3 region: CASSPTDSGQGSRGYTF. The CDR3, as DNA: TGTGCCAGCAGTCCGACGGACTCCGGACAGGGGTCCCGTGGCTACACCTTC.

The chain recombines TRBV2 with TRBJ1-3; D uncertain. The CDR3 is made up of 14 amino acids. The ends were cut back, 4 bases at V and 4 bases at J, with 11 bases in the middle. Germline CDR1 reads SNHLY; CDR2 reads FYNNEI. DNA for the CDR3: TGTGCCAGCAGTGTTTGGGGTTACGGAAACACCATATATTTT. It specifies CASSVWGYGNTIYF.

This chain uses TRBV5-1 with TRBJ2-3, with unresolved D. Germline lookup yields CDR1 SGHRS and CDR2 YFSETQ. CDR3 length equals 16 residues. V lost 4 bases to trimming and J lost 0 bases, with 15 bases between them. The CDR3 bases are TGCGCCAGCAGCCATCAACAGAGTTCTAGCACAGATACGCAGTATTTT. Residues: CASSHQQSSSTDTQYF. The full variable domain, rest sourced from reference TRBV5-1 and TRBJ2-3, is KAGVTQTPRYLIKTRGQQVTLSCSPISGHRSVSWYQQTPGQGLQFLFEYFSETQRNKGNFPGRFSGRQFSNSRSEMNVSTLELGDSALYLCASSHQQSSSTDTQYFGPGTRLTVL.

V is TRBV6-1 and J is TRBJ1-2; D gene ambiguous. The CDR3 spans 14 residues. Trimming took off 2 bases at V and 4 bases at J, with 11 bases between the two ends. The germline CDR1 and CDR2 sequences are MNHNS and SASEGT. The CDR3 bases are TGTGCCAGCAGTGAACAGACCTCATCCTATGGCTACACCTTC. Translating gives CASSEQTSSYGYTF.